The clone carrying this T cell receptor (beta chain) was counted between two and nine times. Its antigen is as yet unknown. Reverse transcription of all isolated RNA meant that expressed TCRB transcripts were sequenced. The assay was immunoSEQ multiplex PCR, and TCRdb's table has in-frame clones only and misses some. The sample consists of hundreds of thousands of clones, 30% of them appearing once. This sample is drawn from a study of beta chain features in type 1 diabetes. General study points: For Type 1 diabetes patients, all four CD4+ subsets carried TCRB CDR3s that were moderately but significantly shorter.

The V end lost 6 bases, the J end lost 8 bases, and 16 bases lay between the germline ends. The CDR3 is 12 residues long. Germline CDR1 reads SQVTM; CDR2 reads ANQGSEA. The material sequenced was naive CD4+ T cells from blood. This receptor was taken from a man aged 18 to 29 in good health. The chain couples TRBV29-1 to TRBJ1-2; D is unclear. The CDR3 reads CSVGSWEAGYTF. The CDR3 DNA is TGCAGCGTCGGGTCTTGGGAGGCGGGCTACACCTTC.